This T cell receptor (beta chain) was sequenced in a study of shared clonotypes between healthy human individuals. Study results and caveats: Clonotype sharing among donors was expected to depend on sequencing depth. Several donors had roughly 5% of their naive CD4 clonotypes in common.

Details on this clone: Its antigen is currently unknown.

Terminally differentiated effector memory CD45RA+ cells were excluded from the naive CD8 cells, which were CD45RO-negative and positively selected for CCR7. Donors, without exception, were Caucasian adults residing in Nashville, Tennessee. Germline V gene lookup returns CDR1 SGDLS and CDR2 YYNGEE. The V and J ends lost 0 bases and 4 bases respectively, with 13 bases between them. The CDR3 spans 15 residues. Data came from immunoSEQ multiplex PCR; TCRdb stores just in-frame clones and leaves some out. The table shows around 2,000,000 clones, with about 95% occurring only once. The specimen sequenced was naive CD8+ T cells sorted from blood. The clonotype was recovered from a man aged 18 to 35 in good health. The gene calls are TRBV9 and TRBJ2-5, with unresolved D. The CDR3 nucleotides read TGTGCCAGCAGCGTAGGCCCACGGCATACAGAGACCCAGTACTTC. Amino acid sequence: CASSVGPRHTETQYF.